This T cell receptor (beta chain) emerged from a study of blood T cell repertoires in COVID-19. About the study: COVID-19 samples, acute and convalescent, were from the United States, Italy and Spain.

Authors' analysis steps: Amplification of reference gene primers was used by the study to estimate nucleated cell counts. Method: immunoSEQ multiplex PCR; TCRdb's copy keeps in-frame clones and lacks some. Clonal size and the V and J genes are those of that table, whereas D and trimming came from the DNA. The sample records some 240,000 clones, approximately 90% being singletons. With 3 bases removed from V and 0 bases from J, the gap between germline ends came to 11 bases. In germline, CDR1 is SGHAT, CDR2 FQNNGV. The CDR3 loop spans 16 amino acids. What was sequenced was peripheral blood. The source of this sequence is a man aged 55-75 years with COVID-19, enrolled during active disease. The chain recombines TRBV11-2 with TRBJ1-4; tentative D call: TRBD1 (5 bases). The DNA of the CDR3 is TGTGCCAGCAGCTTGACGGCAGGGTCAACTAATGAAAAACTGTTTTTT. This encodes CASSLTAGSTNEKLFF.